Listed here are 7 T cell receptor beta chains from one sample, sequenced in a study of shared clonotypes between healthy human individuals. Profiling relied on immunoSEQ multiplex PCR, and the TCRdb table lists in-frame clones only, not all of them. The sample carries nearly 1 million clones, around three quarters recorded once. The sample comprised memory CD4+ T cells sorted from blood. Subset noted: CD45RA-negative fraction. The receptors were gathered from a man younger than 35 in good health.

V is TRBV27 and J is TRBJ1-1, with D possibly TRBD1 on 6 matching bases. V was pared by 8 bases and J by 1 base, with 14 bases between. Germline V gene data show CDR1 as MNHEY and CDR2 as SMNVEV (reference sequence). CDR3 size: 14 residues. The CDR3 protein is CASGQQGGNTEAFF. DNA of the CDR3: TGTGCCAGCGGACAACAGGGAGGGAACACTGAAGCTTTCTTT.

J is TRBJ2-1 and V is TRBV6-5, with a tentative D call TRBD1 (6 bases). Per germline, CDR1 MNHEY and CDR2 SVGAGI. CDR3 length: 15 amino acids. V lost 4 bases to trimming and J lost 0 bases, with 10 bases between them. The CDR3 loop reads CASSSDRSSYNEQFF. CDR3 bases: TGTGCCAGCAGTTCCGACAGGAGCTCCTACAATGAGCAGTTCTTC.

The chain is built from TRBV10-1 and TRBJ2-1; 11 positions agree with TRBD2. The length of the CDR3 is 17 residues. Trimming at V came to 3 bases and at J to 2 bases, leaving 6 bases not matched to a gene. Germline values: CDR1 WNHNN, CDR2 SYGVQD (reference sequence). The CDR3 spells CASSDGLLAGAYNEQFF. The CDR3 bases are TGCGCCAGCAGTGACGGACTACTAGCGGGGGCCTACAATGAGCAGTTCTTC.

This clone was seen only a few times. This sequence joins TRBV7-6 and TRBJ2-2; D gene unclear. Germline lookup yields CDR1 SGHVS and CDR2 FNYEAQ. Trimming removed 4 bases at V and 6 bases at J, with 6 bases between. The CDR3 length is 12 residues. CDR3 nucleotides: TGTGCCAGCAGCTGGGCGGCCGGGGAGCTGTTTTTT. It yields the protein CASSWAAGELFF.

A few counts support this clone. The chain recombines TRBV27 with TRBJ2-1; a weak D match, TRBD2 (6 bases). In germline, CDR1 is MNHEY, CDR2 SMNVEV (reference sequence). Trimming took off 3 bases at V and 6 bases at J, with 15 bases between the two ends. The CDR3 spans 15 residues. The CDR3: CASSFGTTTSNEQFF. The DNA for the CDR3 is TGTGCCAGCAGTTTCGGGACGACGACTAGCAATGAGCAGTTCTTC.

This clone was detected only a few times. Here the CDR3 DNA reads TGTGCCAGCAGCCCACCTTTTGTTACTGGTGAAGCTTTCTTT. Its translation is CASSPPFVTGEAFF. This chain joins TRBV5-6 and TRBJ1-1; D call uncertain. The CDR3 sequence is 14 residues long. With 4 bases removed from V and 7 bases from J, the gap between germline ends came to 17 bases. CDR1 and CDR2 from the germline V gene are SGHDT and YYEEEE.

The count of this clone is one. V usage is TRBV11-2 and J usage is TRBJ2-1; D might be TRBD1 or TRBD2, each matching 5 bases. CDR1 and CDR2 from the germline V gene are SGHAT and FQNNGV. V lost 5 bases and J 1 base, leaving 12 bases between the germline ends. The CDR3 has 15 amino acids. This CDR3 reads CASSRDPQSYNEQFF. DNA of the CDR3: TGTGCCAGCAGCCGGGACCCTCAATCCTACAATGAGCAGTTCTTC.